This TCR beta chain was sequenced in a study of regulatory T cells in long-lasting Graves disease. Whole-study context: Antithyroid drugs had been given to newly diagnosed Graves' patients for under 3 months.

Whole-study results and caveats: Those with persistent disease had in common more public clonotypes (around 2,500) than new patients (approximately 920).

This clonotype is labeled as medium-sized. Its antigen is still unknown. Time point: newly diagnosed GD, antithyroid drugs for less than 3 months. The TCR library used RNA extracted from PBMCs. The CDR3 covers 16 residues. Germline V lookup: CDR1 SGDLS, CDR2 YYNGEE. With V trimmed by 7 bases and J by 6 bases, 11 bases remained unmatched. To make TCR beta libraries, researchers used iRepertoire HTBI primers and Arm-PCR of CDR3 regions. TCRdb called the multiplex PCR reads again in MiXCR, with one record for every CDR3 protein. The repertoire holds roughly 420,000 distinct CDR3 sequences, with roughly 15% as singletons. The sample was also reused in another study, on T cells in Graves' hyperthyroidism and ophthalmopathy. That paper adds: The TCR CDR3 first-round RT-PCR relied on the HTBI primer set. Expanded thyroid clonotypes (above 0.001) were mostly also found in blood.

The TCR was taken from a woman younger than 45 with Graves disease. This chain links TRBV9 with TRBJ1-5, with 12 bases that match TRBD1. The source was peripheral blood mononuclear cells (PBMCs), collected at new diagnosis, from a patient treated with antithyroid drugs. This chain's CDR3 is CASSPGQGAFGQPQHF. The CDR3 DNA is TGTGCCAGCTCCCCGGGACAGGGGGCGTTTGGTCAGCCCCAGCATTTT.